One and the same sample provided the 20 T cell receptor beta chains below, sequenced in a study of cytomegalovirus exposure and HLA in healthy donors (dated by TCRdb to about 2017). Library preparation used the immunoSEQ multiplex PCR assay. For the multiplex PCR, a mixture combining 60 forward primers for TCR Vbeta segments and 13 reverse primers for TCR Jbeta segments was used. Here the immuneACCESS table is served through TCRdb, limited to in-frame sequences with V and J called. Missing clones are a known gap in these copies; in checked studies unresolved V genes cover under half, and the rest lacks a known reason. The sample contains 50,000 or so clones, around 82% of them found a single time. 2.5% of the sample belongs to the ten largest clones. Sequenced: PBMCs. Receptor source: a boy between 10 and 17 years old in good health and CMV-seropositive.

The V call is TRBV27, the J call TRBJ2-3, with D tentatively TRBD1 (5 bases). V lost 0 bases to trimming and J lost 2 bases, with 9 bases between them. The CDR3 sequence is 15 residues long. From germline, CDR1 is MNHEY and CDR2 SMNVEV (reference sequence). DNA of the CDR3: TGTGCCAGCAGTTTATCAAGGGGCTCCACAGATACGCAGTATTTT. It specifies CASSLSRGSTDTQYF.

CDR3 in DNA: TGCGCCAGCAGCAAACAAGGGGAGGCAGGGAGGACCTATGGCTACACCTTC. It specifies CASSKQGEAGRTYGYTF. V and J are TRBV5-1 and TRBJ1-2, with D possibly matching TRBD1 (5 bases). With 4 bases removed from V and 4 bases from J, the gap between germline ends came to 23 bases. The CDR3 consists of 17 residues. CDR1 is SGHRS, CDR2 YFSETQ, per germline.

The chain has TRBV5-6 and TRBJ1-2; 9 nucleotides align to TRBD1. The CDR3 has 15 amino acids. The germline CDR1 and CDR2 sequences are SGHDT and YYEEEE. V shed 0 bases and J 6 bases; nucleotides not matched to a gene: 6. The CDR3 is CASSLVGTGRDGYTF. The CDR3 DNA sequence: TGTGCCAGCAGCTTGGTCGGGACAGGGAGGGATGGCTACACCTTC.

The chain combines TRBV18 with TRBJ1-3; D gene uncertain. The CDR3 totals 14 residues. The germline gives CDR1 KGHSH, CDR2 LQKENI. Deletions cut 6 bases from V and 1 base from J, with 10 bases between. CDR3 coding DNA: TGTGCCAGCTCCCGGCGGGGTTCTGGAAACACCATATATTTT. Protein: CASSRRGSGNTIYF.

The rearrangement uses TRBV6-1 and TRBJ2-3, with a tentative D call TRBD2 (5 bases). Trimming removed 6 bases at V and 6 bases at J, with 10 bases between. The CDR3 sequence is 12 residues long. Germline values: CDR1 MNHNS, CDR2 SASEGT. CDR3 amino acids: CASSEGLDTQYF. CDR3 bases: TGTGCCAGCAGCGAGGGTCTGGATACGCAGTATTTT.

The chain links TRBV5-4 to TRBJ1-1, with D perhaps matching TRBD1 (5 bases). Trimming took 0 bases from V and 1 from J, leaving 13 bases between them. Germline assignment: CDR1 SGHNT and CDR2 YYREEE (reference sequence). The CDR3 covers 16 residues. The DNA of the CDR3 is TGTGCCAGCAGCTTGGGCGGGGCTAGAGGGAACACTGAAGCTTTCTTT. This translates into CASSLGGARGNTEAFF.

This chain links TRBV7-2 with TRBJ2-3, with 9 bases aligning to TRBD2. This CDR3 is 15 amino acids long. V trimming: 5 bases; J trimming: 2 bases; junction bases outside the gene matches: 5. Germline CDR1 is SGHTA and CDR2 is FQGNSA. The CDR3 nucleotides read TGTGCCAGCAGCATTAGCGGGGGCCCCACAGATACGCAGTATTTT. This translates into CASSISGGPTDTQYF.

In DNA, the CDR3 is TGTGCCAGCAGGAGTGCAGGGTACAACGAGCAGTACTTC. This encodes CASRSAGYNEQYF. The chain is built from TRBV5-6 and TRBJ2-5, with D maybe TRBD1 (5 bases). The DNA end is more similar to TRBJ2-7, so the J call may be wrong. CDR3 size: 13 residues. Germline CDR1 reads SGHDT; CDR2 reads YYEEEE.

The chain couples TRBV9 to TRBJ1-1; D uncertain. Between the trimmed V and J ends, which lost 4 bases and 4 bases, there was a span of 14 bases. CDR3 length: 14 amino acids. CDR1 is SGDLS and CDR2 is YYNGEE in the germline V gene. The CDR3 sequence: CASSTLSASTEAFF. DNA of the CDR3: TGTGCCAGCAGCACCCTTTCCGCGAGCACTGAAGCTTTCTTT. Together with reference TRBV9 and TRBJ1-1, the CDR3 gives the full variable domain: DSGVTQTPKHLITATGQRVTLRCSPRSGDLSVYWYQQSLDQGLQFLIQYYNGEERAKGNILERFSAQQFPDLHSELNLSSLELGDSALYFCASSTLSASTEAFFGQGTRLTVV.

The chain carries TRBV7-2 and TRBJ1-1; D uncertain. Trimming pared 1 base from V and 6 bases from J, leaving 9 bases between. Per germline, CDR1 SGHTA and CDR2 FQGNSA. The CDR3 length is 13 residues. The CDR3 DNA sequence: TGTGCCAGCAGCTTAGTCCGCGGGGCTGAAGCTTTCTTT. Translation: CASSLVRGAEAFF.

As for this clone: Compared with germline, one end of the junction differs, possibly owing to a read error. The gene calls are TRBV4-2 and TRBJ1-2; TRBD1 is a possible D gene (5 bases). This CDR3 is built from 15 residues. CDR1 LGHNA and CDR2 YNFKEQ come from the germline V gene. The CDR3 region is CASSQAERRDYDYTF. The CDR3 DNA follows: TGTGCCAGCAGCCAAGCAGAGCGCAGGGACTATGACTACACCTTC.

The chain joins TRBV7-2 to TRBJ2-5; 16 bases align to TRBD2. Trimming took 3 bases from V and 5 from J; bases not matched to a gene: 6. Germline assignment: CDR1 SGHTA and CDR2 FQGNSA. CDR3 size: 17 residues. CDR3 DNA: TGTGCCAGCAGCTTCGGGACTAGCGGGGGGGCCGCGGAGACCCAGTACTTC. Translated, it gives CASSFGTSGGAAETQYF. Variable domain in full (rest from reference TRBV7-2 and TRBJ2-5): GAGVSQSPSNKVTEKGKDVELRCDPISGHTALYWYRQSLGQGLEFLIYFQGNSAPDKSGLPSDRFSAERTGGSVSTLTIQRTQQEDSAVYLCASSFGTSGGAAETQYFGPGTRLLVL.

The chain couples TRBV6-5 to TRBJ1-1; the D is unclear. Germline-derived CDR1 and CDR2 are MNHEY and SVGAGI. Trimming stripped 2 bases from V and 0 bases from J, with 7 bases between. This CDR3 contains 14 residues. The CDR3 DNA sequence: TGTGCCAGCAGTTACACTGGGCTGAACACTGAAGCTTTCTTT. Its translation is CASSYTGLNTEAFF.

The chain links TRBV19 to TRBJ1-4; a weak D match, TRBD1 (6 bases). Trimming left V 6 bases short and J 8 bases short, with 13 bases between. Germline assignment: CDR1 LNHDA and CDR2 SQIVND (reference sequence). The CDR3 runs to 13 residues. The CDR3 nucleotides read TGTGCCAGTAGCGCCCGGACAGTCGAAAAACTGTTTTTT. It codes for CASSARTVEKLFF.

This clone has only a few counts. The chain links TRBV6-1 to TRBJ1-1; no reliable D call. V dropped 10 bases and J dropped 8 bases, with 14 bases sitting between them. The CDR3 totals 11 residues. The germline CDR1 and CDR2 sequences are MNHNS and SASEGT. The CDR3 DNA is TGTGCCATCCCGTTCGGCAGGGAAGCTTTCTTT. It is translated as CAIPFGREAFF.

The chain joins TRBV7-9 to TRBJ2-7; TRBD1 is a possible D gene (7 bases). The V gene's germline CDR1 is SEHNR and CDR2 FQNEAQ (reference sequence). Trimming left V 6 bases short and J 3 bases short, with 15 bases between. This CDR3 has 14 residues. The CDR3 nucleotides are TGTGCCAGCAGTCAATACAGGGGAGGCTACGAGCAGTACTTC. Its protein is CASSQYRGGYEQYF.

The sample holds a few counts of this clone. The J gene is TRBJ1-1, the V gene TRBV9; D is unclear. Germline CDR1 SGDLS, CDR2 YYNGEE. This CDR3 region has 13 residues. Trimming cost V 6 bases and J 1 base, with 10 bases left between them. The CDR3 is CASTKSSNTEAFF. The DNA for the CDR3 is TGTGCCAGCACTAAGAGCTCGAACACTGAAGCTTTCTTT. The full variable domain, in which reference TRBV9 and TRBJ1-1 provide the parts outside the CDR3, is DSGVTQTPKHLITATGQRVTLRCSPRSGDLSVYWYQQSLDQGLQFLIQYYNGEERAKGNILERFSAQQFPDLHSELNLSSLELGDSALYFCASTKSSNTEAFFGQGTRLTVV.

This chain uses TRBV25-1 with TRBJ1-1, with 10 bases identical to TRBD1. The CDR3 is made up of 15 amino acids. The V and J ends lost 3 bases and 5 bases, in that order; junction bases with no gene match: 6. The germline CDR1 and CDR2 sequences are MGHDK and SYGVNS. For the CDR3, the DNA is TGTGCCAGCAGTGACGACAGGGGGCAAGGGACTGAAGCTTTCTTT. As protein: CASSDDRGQGTEAFF. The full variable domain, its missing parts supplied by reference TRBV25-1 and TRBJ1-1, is EADIYQTPRYLVIGTGKKITLECSQTMGHDKMYWYQQDPGMELHLIHYSYGVNSTEKGDLSSESTVSRIRTEHFPLTLESARPSHTSQYLCASSDDRGQGTEAFFGQGTRLTVV.

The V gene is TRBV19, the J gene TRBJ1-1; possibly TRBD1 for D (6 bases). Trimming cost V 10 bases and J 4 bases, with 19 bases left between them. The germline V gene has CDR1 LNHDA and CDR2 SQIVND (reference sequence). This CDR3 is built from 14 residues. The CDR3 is CANRQEKRGTEAFF. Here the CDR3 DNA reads TGTGCCAACCGACAGGAGAAAAGGGGCACTGAAGCTTTCTTT. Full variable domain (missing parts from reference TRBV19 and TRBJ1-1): DGGITQSPKYLFRKEGQNVTLSCEQNLNHDAMYWYRQDPGQGLRLIYYSQIVNDFQKGDIAEGYSVSREKKESFPLTVTSAQKNPTAFYLCANRQEKRGTEAFFGQGTRLTVV.

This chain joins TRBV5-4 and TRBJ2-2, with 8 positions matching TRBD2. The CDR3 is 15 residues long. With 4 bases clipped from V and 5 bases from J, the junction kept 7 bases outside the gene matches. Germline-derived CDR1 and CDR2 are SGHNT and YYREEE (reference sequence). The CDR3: CASSPISGVTGELFF. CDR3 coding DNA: TGTGCCAGCAGCCCGATTAGCGGGGTGACCGGGGAGCTGTTTTTT.